The rows below give T cell receptor beta chains drawn from one sample of a study of control samples from healthy donors and cancer patients. Produced via immunoSEQ multiplex PCR; TCRdb's table is partial and in-frame only. This sample has some 150,000 clones; less than 95% occur once, and the top ten carry about 15%. Sequenced input: PBMCs. These receptors were taken from a man in his 60s with colorectal cancer. Both conserved end residues are part of each CDR3. The order of the fields is J gene, D gene, V gene, clone size, CDR3 protein, CDR3 DNA. A D gene is named only where the DNA matches it firmly. Clone size is given for some rows only: seen once, a few or many times, or a class if the clone is expanded.

TRBJ1-6 | TRBD1 | TRBV27 | - | CASSLTGDSPLHF | TGTGCCAGCAGCTTAACAGGGGATTCACCCCTCCACTTT
TRBJ2-7 | TRBD2 | TRBV6-5 | - | CASTPSGASSYEQYF | TGTGCCAGCACCCCTAGCGGGGCTTCCTCCTACGAGCAGTACTTC
TRBJ2-7 | TRBD1 | TRBV5-1 | - | CASSTTGGEQYF | TGCGCCAGCAGCACCACAGGGGGCGAGCAGTACTTC
TRBJ1-1 | - | TRBV27 | - | CASSPSGTLNTEAFF | TGTGCCAGCAGTCCCTCGGGGACGCTGAACACTGAAGCTTTCTTT
TRBJ2-2 | TRBD2 | TRBV5-1 | - | CASSGTSGRTGELFF | TGCGCCAGCAGCGGGACTAGCGGGCGCACCGGGGAGCTGTTTTTT
TRBJ2-3 | TRBD1 | TRBV2 | - | CAGHRDRPTDTQYF | TGTGCCGGCCACCGGGACAGGCCCACAGATACGCAGTATTTT
TRBJ2-6 | - | TRBV18 | - | CASSPPLGSGANVLTF | TGTGCCAGCTCACCACCGTTGGGGTCTGGGGCCAACGTCCTGACTTTC
TRBJ1-1 | - | TRBV5-1 | - | CASSLEGTVNTEAFF | TGCGCCAGCAGCTTGGAGGGGACGGTGAACACTGAAGCTTTCTTT
TRBJ1-4 | TRBD1 | TRBV19 | once | CASTLDREGNEKLFF | TGTGCCAGTACCTTAGACAGGGAGGGCAATGAAAAACTGTTTTTT
TRBJ1-4 | - | TRBV20-1 | - | CSASWSLGVVREKLFF | TGCAGTGCTAGTTGGTCCCTGGGGGTAGTACGGGAAAAACTGTTTTTT
TRBJ2-3 | - | TRBV29-1 | once | CSGAGGRGIDTQYF | TGCAGCGGCGCCGGGGGGAGGGGGATAGATACGCAGTATTTT
TRBJ1-5 | - | TRBV6-5 | - | CASSYTGVNQPQHF | TGTGCCAGCAGTTACACGGGGGTGAATCAGCCCCAGCATTTT
TRBJ1-1 | - | TRBV7-9 | - | CASSLILGQGLAFF | TGTGCCAGCAGCTTAATTTTGGGGCAGGGTTTGGCTTTCTTT
TRBJ1-2 | - | TRBV28 | - | CASSLSAGQINYGYTF | TGTGCCAGCAGTTTATCGGCGGGACAAATTAACTATGGCTACACCTTC
TRBJ1-2 | - | TRBV18 | - | CASSPGGSGALGYTF | TGTGCCAGCTCACCAGGGGGGTCGGGAGCCCTCGGCTACACCTTC
TRBJ2-5 | - | TRBV11-2 | once | CASSLGGTDEETQYF | TGTGCCAGCAGCTTAGGCGGGACAGACGAAGAGACCCAGTACTTC
TRBJ1-6 | - | TRBV6-2/TRBV6-3 | - | CASSYSILGPQSSYNSPLHF | TGTGCCAGCAGTTACTCGATCTTGGGGCCGCAGAGCTCCTATAATTCACCCCTCCACTTT
TRBJ2-1 | - | TRBV4-3 | - | CASSRTGLGNEQFF | TGCGCCAGCAGCCGAACAGGGTTAGGTAATGAGCAGTTCTTC
TRBJ1-1 | - | TRBV6-1 | - | CASSEPKGVEIGRTEAFF | TGTGCCAGCAGTGAGCCCAAGGGGGTTGAGATCGGTCGCACTGAAGCTTTCTTT
TRBJ2-7 | - | TRBV6-5 | - | CASSYSIADGYEQYF | TGTGCCAGCAGTTACTCGATCGCAGACGGATACGAGCAGTACTTC
TRBJ1-4 | TRBD1 | TRBV5-1 | - | CASSTQGASDEKLFF | TGCGCCAGCAGCACCCAGGGGGCGTCGGATGAAAAACTGTTTTTT
TRBJ1-1 | - | TRBV6-2/TRBV6-3 | - | CASSYSTILNTEAFF | TGTGCCAGCAGTTACTCGACAATTTTGAACACTGAAGCTTTCTTT
TRBJ2-3 | - | TRBV9 | - | CASSVGIGSSTDTQYF | TGTGCCAGCAGCGTAGGGATCGGCTCAAGCACAGATACGCAGTATTTT
TRBJ2-7 | - | TRBV5-1 | - | CASSLVPEYEQYF | TGCGCCAGCAGCTTGGTCCCGGAGTACGAGCAGTACTTC
TRBJ2-1 | TRBD1 | TRBV3-1/TRBV3-2 | - | CASGPGQGYNEQFF | TGTGCCAGCGGACCGGGACAGGGATACAATGAGCAGTTCTTC
TRBJ1-6 | - | TRBV3-1/TRBV3-2 | - | CASSQSGGESPLHF | TGTGCCAGCAGCCAATCGGGGGGCGAGTCACCCCTCCACTTT
TRBJ1-2 | - | TRBV11-2 | - | CASSLGPSRTGYTF | TGTGCCAGCAGCTTAGGGCCCTCCCGGACTGGCTACACCTTC
TRBJ1-4 | - | TRBV19 | - | CASTWTLTNEKLFF | TGTGCCAGTACCTGGACTCTTACTAATGAAAAACTGTTTTTT
TRBJ2-1 | TRBD2 | TRBV3-1/TRBV3-2 | - | CASSQRAGGTEQFF | TGTGCCAGCAGCCAGAGAGCGGGGGGGACGGAGCAGTTCTTC
TRBJ1-1 | TRBD1 | TRBV19 | - | CASSIIRDRENTEAFF | TGTGCCAGTAGTATCATCCGGGACAGGGAAAACACTGAAGCTTTCTTT
TRBJ1-4 | - | TRBV6-6 | - | CASSYSMAEGGEKLFF | TGTGCCAGCAGTTACTCGATGGCAGAGGGAGGAGAAAAACTGTTTTTT
TRBJ2-6 | TRBD1 | TRBV2 | - | CASHRDRVGGANVLTF | TGTGCCAGCCACCGGGACAGGGTTGGTGGGGCCAACGTCCTGACTTTC
TRBJ2-7 | TRBD2 | TRBV6-5 | - | CASRGLVGLYEQYF | TGTGCCAGCAGGGGACTAGTCGGTCTCTACGAGCAGTACTTC
TRBJ1-5 | TRBD1 | TRBV18 | - | CASSPTGPSNQPQHF | TGTGCCAGCTCACCGACAGGGCCAAGCAATCAGCCCCAGCATTTT
TRBJ1-1 | - | TRBV28 | - | CASSYSRTEAFF | TGTGCCAGCAGTTACTCACGCACTGAAGCTTTCTTT
TRBJ1-6 | - | TRBV5-6 | - | CASSQEGGNSPLHF | TGTGCCAGCAGCCAGGAAGGAGGTAATTCACCCCTCCACTTT
TRBJ2-3 | - | TRBV6-6 | - | CASSWTAPTDTQYF | TGTGCCAGCAGTTGGACCGCTCCCACAGATACGCAGTATTTT
TRBJ1-6 | - | TRBV6-5 | - | CASKSGGPSGSPLHF | TGTGCCAGCAAAAGCGGGGGGCCAAGTGGTTCACCCCTCCACTTT
TRBJ2-3 | TRBD1 | TRBV4-1 | - | CASSQVDRDTDTQYF | TGCGCCAGCAGCCAAGTGGACAGGGACACAGATACGCAGTATTTT
TRBJ2-7 | TRBD2 | TRBV27 | once | CASSLAGGFYEQYF | TGTGCCAGCAGTTTAGCGGGGGGTTTCTACGAGCAGTACTTC
TRBJ1-3 | - | TRBV9 | - | CASSVDWGDGNTIYF | TGTGCCAGCAGCGTAGATTGGGGGGATGGAAACACCATATATTTT
TRBJ2-3 | - | TRBV30 | - | CASTSTDTQYF | TGTGCCTCGACAAGCACAGATACGCAGTATTTT
TRBJ1-6 | - | TRBV25-1 | few | CASSVTGNSPLHF | TGTGCCAGCAGTGTGACAGGAAATTCACCCCTCCACTTT
TRBJ2-5 | - | TRBV7-9 | - | CATAGGGETQYF | TGTGCCACGGCAGGTGGTGGGGAGACCCAGTACTTC
TRBJ2-3 | - | TRBV7-9 | - | CASSRGDSATDTQYF | TGTGCCAGCAGCCGGGGGGACAGTGCCACAGATACGCAGTATTTT
TRBJ1-5 | - | TRBV4-1 | - | CASSFSRGGNQPQHF | TGCGCCAGCAGCTTTAGTCGGGGAGGAAATCAGCCCCAGCATTTT
TRBJ2-5 | TRBD2 | TRBV5-1 | - | CASSLWGGGAETQYF | TGCGCCAGCAGCTTATGGGGCGGGGGGGCCGAGACCCAGTACTTC
TRBJ2-7 | - | TRBV9 | - | CASSVSSGGAEQYF | TGTGCCAGCAGCGTAAGTTCGGGGGGCGCCGAGCAGTACTTC
TRBJ1-6 | TRBD1 | TRBV11-2 | - | CASSFMGQLNSPLHF | TGTGCCAGCAGCTTCATGGGACAGCTTAATTCACCCCTCCACTTT
TRBJ1-6 | - | TRBV27 | - | CASSLGWRGADSPLHF | TGTGCCAGCAGTTTAGGTTGGCGGGGGGCGGATTCACCCCTCCACTTT
TRBJ1-5 | TRBD1 | TRBV29-1 | - | CSVEVGGGGQPQHF | TGCAGCGTTGAGGTCGGAGGGGGCGGGCAGCCCCAGCATTTT
TRBJ1-6 | - | TRBV6-4 | - | CASRDTSYNSPLHF | TGTGCCAGCAGGGACACCTCCTATAATTCACCCCTCCACTTT
TRBJ1-6 | TRBD1 | TRBV2 | - | CASSEPPAGPGQAGGDSPLHF | TGTGCCAGCAGTGAACCCCCCGCCGGCCCGGGACAGGCCGGGGGGGATTCACCCCTCCACTTT
TRBJ1-2 | TRBD1 | TRBV7-2 | - | CASSLGQGLNYGYTF | TGTGCCAGCAGCCTCGGACAGGGGCTAAACTATGGCTACACCTTC
TRBJ1-2 | TRBD1 | TRBV25-1 | - | CASSAENRDRGDPGYTF | TGTGCCAGCAGTGCAGAAAACCGGGACAGGGGTGATCCTGGCTACACCTTC